These 30 T cell receptor beta chains share one sample of origin, sequenced in a study of blood T cell repertoires in COVID-19. Libraries were prepared by immunoSEQ multiplex PCR; TCRdb keeps only in-frame clonotypes and omits some of them. Of fewer than 30,000 clones in the sample, approximately 87% were seen once. The sequenced sample consisted of peripheral blood. These receptors were collected from a man between 65 and 85 years old with active COVID-19.

V gene TRBV30 combines with J gene TRBJ2-5; D is unresolved. The CDR3 length is 11 residues. CDR1 and CDR2 from the germline V gene are GTSNPN and SVGIG (reference sequence). Trimming stripped 3 bases from V and 2 bases from J, with 4 bases between. In nucleotides, the CDR3 is TGTGCCTGGAGCTCGCAAGAGACCCAGTACTTC. Translating gives CAWSSQETQYF. Full variable domain (remainder filled in from reference TRBV30 and TRBJ2-5): SQTIHQWPATLVQPVGSPLSLECTVEGTSNPNLYWYRQAAGRGLQLLFYSVGIGQISSEVPQNLSASRPQDRQFILSSKKLLLSDSGFYLCAWSSQETQYFGPGTRLLVL.

This chain links TRBV5-1 with TRBJ2-1, with TRBD2 matching over 7 bases. V lost 0 bases to trimming and J lost 6 bases; unmatched junction nucleotides: 3. The germline gives CDR1 SGHRS, CDR2 YFSETQ. The CDR3 contains 14 residues. The CDR3 region has the DNA TGCGCCAGCAGCTTGGCGACTAGCCTCAATGAGCAGTTCTTC. Translated: CASSLATSLNEQFF.

V is TRBV7-9 and J is TRBJ1-1, with D unresolved. The CDR3 loop spans 15 amino acids. The ends were cut back, 2 bases at V and 0 bases at J, with 10 bases in the middle. Per germline, CDR1 SEHNR and CDR2 FQNEAQ (reference sequence). In DNA form, the CDR3 reads TGTGCCAGCAGCTTACCGGGAGTTATGAACACTGAAGCTTTCTTT. Protein sequence: CASSLPGVMNTEAFF.

V usage is TRBV19 and J usage is TRBJ1-5, with D possibly being TRBD1 (6 bases). Germline V gives CDR1 LNHDA, CDR2 SQIVND (reference sequence). With 2 bases removed from V and 2 bases from J, the gap between germline ends came to 10 bases. This CDR3 is 15 amino acids long. The CDR3: CASSIYAGGNQPQHF. The CDR3 DNA reads as TGTGCCAGTAGTATATACGCAGGGGGCAATCAGCCCCAGCATTTT.

In the case of this clone: The sample has other DNA sequences that encode this CDR3 too. V gene TRBV12-3 or TRBV12-4 combines with J gene TRBJ1-2; 7 nucleotides match TRBD1. The CDR3 totals 13 residues. The V and J ends lost 6 bases and 3 bases, in that order; junction bases with no gene match: 4. The CDR3 bases are TGTGCCAGCAGCCCTGACAGGGACTATGGCTACACCTTC. Amino acid sequence: CASSPDRDYGYTF.

The V call is TRBV5-6, the J call TRBJ2-7, with D possibly TRBD1 on 5 matching bases. The CDR3 is 14 amino acids. The germline CDR1 and CDR2 sequences are SGHDT and YYEEEE. V was clipped by 1 base and J by 0 bases, with 8 bases between them. CDR3 sequence reads: CASSLYTGSYEQYF. The CDR3 nucleotides read TGTGCCAGCAGCTTGTATACAGGCTCCTACGAGCAGTACTTC.

This chain uses TRBV3-1 (or the pseudogene TRBV3-2) with TRBJ1-5; maybe TRBD1 (5 bases). V was clipped by 1 base and J by 2 bases, with 9 bases between them. CDR3 length equals 15 residues. Per germline, CDR1 LGHDT and CDR2 YNNKEL (reference sequence). The CDR3 DNA reads as TGTGCCAGCAGCCAAGGTCCCAGGGGCAATCAGCCCCAGCATTTT. Amino acid sequence: CASSQGPRGNQPQHF.

This chain connects TRBV28 to TRBJ2-7; the match to TRBD1 covers 7 bases. Germline V lookup: CDR1 MDHEN, CDR2 SYDVKM. With V trimmed by 4 bases and J by 3 bases, 6 bases remained unmatched. There are 14 residues in the CDR3. The CDR3 loop reads CASSSPTGYYEQYF. CDR3 DNA: TGTGCCAGCAGTTCGCCGACAGGGTACTACGAGCAGTACTTC. Together with reference TRBV28 and TRBJ2-7, the CDR3 gives the full variable domain: DVKVTQSSRYLVKRTGEKVFLECVQDMDHENMFWYRQDPGLGLRLIYFSYDVKMKEKGDIPEGYSVSREKKERFSLILESASTNQTSMYLCASSSPTGYYEQYFGPGTRLTVT.

The chain couples TRBV4-3 to TRBJ1-1; 8 bases fit TRBD1. CDR1 is LGHNA, CDR2 YSLEER, per germline. The CDR3 extends over 13 amino acids. V trimming: 3 bases; J trimming: 7 bases; junction bases outside the gene matches: 4. The chain's CDR3 is CASSHPGQGEAFF. CDR3 DNA sequence: TGCGCCAGCAGCCACCCAGGACAGGGTGAAGCTTTCTTT.

The CDR3 nucleotides are TGTGCCAGCAGTTTGGGGACAGGGGTGGAAGAGCAGTACTTC. Its translation is CASSLGTGVEEQYF. This chain links TRBV9 with TRBJ2-7; 10 bases line up with TRBD1. CDR3 length: 14 residues. The V gene's germline CDR1 is SGDLS and CDR2 YYNGEE. Germline trimming cut 5 bases from V and 7 bases from J; bases unmatched to any gene: 9.

This chain uses TRBV2 with TRBJ1-2; 7 positions agree with TRBD1. V was pared by 3 bases and J by 2 bases, with 6 bases of the junction left unmatched. The CDR3 consists of 15 residues. CDR1 and CDR2 from the germline V gene are SNHLY and FYNNEI. CDR3 bases: TGTGCCAGCAGTGATAAGCCAGGGGGGAACTATGGCTACACCTTC. It is translated as CASSDKPGGNYGYTF.

The chain uses TRBV7-2 and TRBJ1-4; 8 bases match TRBD1. The germline CDR1 and CDR2 sequences are SGHTA and FQGNSA. CDR3 length equals 17 residues. Germline trimming cut 5 bases from V and 8 bases from J; bases unmatched to any gene: 16. DNA of the CDR3: TGTGCCAGCAGCCCCCAGGGGGCCCGGCCCGAGACCGAAAAACTGTTTTTT. Protein: CASSPQGARPETEKLFF.

V is TRBV13 and J is TRBJ1-2; TRBD1 agrees at 11 bases. V shed 5 bases and J 7 bases; nucleotides not matched to a gene: 6. The germline gives CDR1 PRHDT, CDR2 FYEKMQ (reference sequence). The CDR3 totals 14 residues. CDR3 in amino acids: CASSTGQGARGYTF. In DNA, the CDR3 is TGTGCCAGCAGCACTGGACAGGGGGCACGTGGCTACACCTTC.

The chain uses TRBV30 and TRBJ1-2; TRBD1 is a possible D gene (5 bases). The CDR3 spans 12 residues. V was cut by 5 bases and J by 1 base, with 8 bases left in between. Looked up from germline, CDR1 is GTSNPN and CDR2 is SVGIG (reference sequence). The DNA for the CDR3 is TGTGCCTGGGCAGGGTTTAACTATGGCTACACCTTC. Protein: CAWAGFNYGYTF.

The gene calls are TRBV3-1 (or the pseudogene TRBV3-2) and TRBJ2-1; no reliable D call. The V gene's germline CDR1 is LGHDT and CDR2 YNNKEL (reference sequence). The V and J ends lost 1 base and 11 bases respectively, with 15 bases between them. This CDR3 contains 14 residues. CDR3 sequence: CASSQVRTAPKQFF. The CDR3, as DNA: TGTGCCAGCAGCCAAGTAAGAACCGCGCCGAAGCAGTTCTTC.

About this clone itself: Other DNA sequences of this sample code for an identical CDR3. The V and J genes are TRBV29-1 and TRBJ2-7, with D possibly being TRBD1 (8 bases). Germline assignment: CDR1 SQVTM and CDR2 ANQGSEA. Trimming removed 0 bases at V and 7 bases at J, with 19 bases between. The CDR3 is 15 residues long. DNA for the CDR3: TGCAGCGTTGAAGATTTTAACAGGGGGGGAGGGGAGCAGTACTTC. Translated: CSVEDFNRGGGEQYF.

The chain carries TRBV11-3 and TRBJ2-1; 8 nucleotides line up with TRBD1. Per germline, CDR1 SGHNT and CDR2 YENEEA. V shed 2 bases and J 1 base; nucleotides not matched to a gene: 1. The CDR3 runs to 15 residues. CDR3 nucleotides: TGTGCCAGCAGCTTATACAGGGGGTCCTACAATGAGCAGTTCTTC. As protein: CASSLYRGSYNEQFF.

This clone was seen a handful of times. This chain links TRBV4-2 with TRBJ1-3; 7 positions match TRBD1. With V trimmed by 0 bases and J by 4 bases, 9 bases remained unmatched. Germline V CDR1 and CDR2: LGHNA, YNFKEQ. The CDR3 runs to 17 residues. The CDR3 spells CASSQDGTEKAGNTIYF. CDR3 bases: TGTGCCAGCAGCCAAGACGGGACAGAAAAGGCCGGAAACACCATATATTTT.

This chain uses TRBV7-9 with TRBJ2-1; perhaps TRBD2 as D (6 bases). This CDR3 is 16 amino acids long. Trimming pared 1 base from V and 5 bases from J, leaving 15 bases between. Germline CDR1 and CDR2: SEHNR and FQNEAQ (reference sequence). The CDR3 nucleotides are TGTGCCAGCAGCTTAGGAAACGGGGGTAACGACAATGAGCAGTTCTTC. Amino acid sequence: CASSLGNGGNDNEQFF.

The chain carries TRBV5-5 and TRBJ2-5; 10 bases fit TRBD1. The J call is in doubt because the DNA end fits TRBJ2-7 better. This CDR3 is built from 14 residues. CDR1 and CDR2 from the germline V gene are SGHKS and YYEKEE (reference sequence). CDR3 in amino acids: CASRKGQGTYEQYF. Here the CDR3 DNA reads TGTGCCAGCAGAAAGGGACAGGGGACCTACGAGCAGTACTTC.

The genes are TRBV19 and TRBJ2-1, with TRBD2 matching over 10 bases. Trimming took 2 bases from V and 10 from J; bases not matched to a gene: 2. Looked up from germline, CDR1 is LNHDA and CDR2 is SQIVND (reference sequence). CDR3 size: 13 residues. The CDR3 loop is CASSIISGGEQFF. The CDR3, as DNA: TGTGCCAGTAGTATAATTAGCGGGGGGGAGCAGTTCTTC.

The rearrangement joins TRBV15 to TRBJ2-3, with 7 bases fitting TRBD2. From germline, CDR1 is LNHNV and CDR2 YYDKDF (reference sequence). The CDR3 is made up of 15 amino acids. V dropped 2 bases and J dropped 3; count of bases not matched to a gene: 5. CDR3 sequence: CATSRRTSNTDTQYF. CDR3 DNA: TGTGCCACCAGCAGACGGACTAGTAATACAGATACGCAGTATTTT. Full variable domain (rest looked up from reference TRBV15 and TRBJ2-3): DAMVIQNPRYQVTQFGKPVTLSCSQTLNHNVMYWYQQKSSQAPKLLFHYYDKDFNNEADTPDNFQSRRPNTSFCFLDIRSPGLGDTAMYLCATSRRTSNTDTQYFGPGTRLTVL.

The chain joins TRBV3-1 (or the pseudogene TRBV3-2) to TRBJ1-1; the match to TRBD1 covers 8 bases. The CDR3 sequence is 15 residues long. Germline V lookup: CDR1 LGHDT, CDR2 YNNKEL (reference sequence). The trim removed 4 bases at V and 1 base at J, leaving 5 bases unmatched. DNA for the CDR3: TGTGCCAGCAGCCGCAGAGGACAGGGGAACACTGAAGCTTTCTTT. It specifies CASSRRGQGNTEAFF.

This rearrangement joins TRBV18 to TRBJ1-2, with D possibly TRBD1 on 5 matching bases. Germline V gene lookup returns CDR1 KGHSH and CDR2 LQKENI. The CDR3 spans 15 residues. Trimming took 0 bases from V and 0 from J, leaving 8 bases between them. CDR3 amino acids: CASSPPGGTNYGYTF. The CDR3, as DNA: TGTGCCAGCTCACCACCGGGGGGAACTAACTATGGCTACACCTTC.

V and J are TRBV5-6 and TRBJ2-7; tentative D call: TRBD1 (5 bases). This CDR3 region has 18 residues. V was pared by 0 bases and J by 4 bases, with 23 bases between. The germline V gene encodes CDR1 SGHDT and CDR2 YYEEEE. The CDR3 bases are TGTGCCAGCAGCTTGGTAGCAGGGAAAGGGTCGTGGGGTTACGAGCAGTACTTC. Translation gives CASSLVAGKGSWGYEQYF.

The J gene is TRBJ1-3, the V gene TRBV15; the D is unclear. Germline CDR1 and CDR2: LNHNV and YYDKDF (reference sequence). Trimming shortened V by 1 base and J by 4 bases, and 17 bases separated the two germline ends. The CDR3 runs 17 residues. CDR3 bases: TGTGCCACCAGCAGAGCCCCGCGACAAGGTGGAGGAAACACCATATATTTT. Translated: CATSRAPRQGGGNTIYF.

The rearrangement links TRBV23-1 to TRBJ1-2, with D perhaps matching TRBD1 (5 bases). TRBV23-1 qualifies as an ORF whose function is uncertain. The CDR3 loop spans 13 amino acids. Between the trimmed V and J ends, which lost 9 bases and 4 bases, there was a span of 15 bases. The CDR3 DNA reads as TGCGCCAGTACAGGTTTCATTCTCTATGGCTACACCTTC. This sequence encodes CASTGFILYGYTF.

This rearrangement joins TRBV5-1 to TRBJ1-2; tentative D call: TRBD1 (5 bases). The length of the CDR3 is 16 residues. Germline V gene sequence: CDR1 SGHRS, CDR2 YFSETQ. V was trimmed by 1 base and J by 4 bases, leaving 17 bases between them. The CDR3 DNA follows: TGCGCCAGCAGCTTGCAGGGTACCCGGGGGGTCTATGGCTACACCTTC. This translates into CASSLQGTRGVYGYTF.

The gene calls are TRBV7-3 and TRBJ2-5; possible D gene TRBD2, 6 bases. Trimming pared 1 base from V and 3 bases from J, leaving 12 bases between. Per the germline V gene, CDR1 is SGHTA and CDR2 is FQGTGA. The CDR3 spans 15 residues. The CDR3 DNA reads as TGTGCCAGCAGCTTAAGCGGGACCACTAAAGAGACCCAGTACTTC. Translation: CASSLSGTTKETQYF.

The CDR3 reads CASSYRGLSYGYTF. The CDR3 bases are TGTGCCAGCAGTTACAGGGGGCTCTCATATGGCTACACCTTC. The gene calls are TRBV6-5 and TRBJ1-2; the match to TRBD1 covers 7 bases. Germline CDR1 reads MNHEY; CDR2 reads SVGAGI. The length of the CDR3 is 14 residues. V was pared by 2 bases and J by 5 bases, with 5 bases of the junction left unmatched.